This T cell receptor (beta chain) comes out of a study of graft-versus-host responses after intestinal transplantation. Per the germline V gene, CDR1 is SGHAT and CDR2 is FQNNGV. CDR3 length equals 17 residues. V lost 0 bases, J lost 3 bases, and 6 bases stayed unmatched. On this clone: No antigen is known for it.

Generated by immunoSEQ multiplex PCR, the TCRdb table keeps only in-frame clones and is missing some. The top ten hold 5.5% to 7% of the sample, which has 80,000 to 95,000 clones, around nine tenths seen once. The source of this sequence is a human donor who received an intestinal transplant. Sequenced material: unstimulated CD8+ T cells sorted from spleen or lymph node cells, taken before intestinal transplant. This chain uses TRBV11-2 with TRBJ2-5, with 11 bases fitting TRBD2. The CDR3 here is CASSLELAGVWKETQYF. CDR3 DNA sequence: TGTGCCAGCAGCTTAGAACTAGCGGGAGTATGGAAAGAGACCCAGTACTTC.